The source of this T cell receptor beta chain is a study of cytomegalovirus exposure and HLA in healthy donors. The primer mix had 60 Vbeta and 13 Jbeta primers. Here immunoSEQ multiplex PCR was the method, and the copy in TCRdb shows in-frame clones only, minus some. The top ten hold about 1.5% of the sample, which has roughly 230,000 clones, about nine tenths seen once. Study-level results: In a later analysis, V- and J-gene trimming of beta chains associated with a DCLRE1C missense variant, replicated independently. Earlier findings revealed that most TCR beta V segments proved productive either about 87% or about 30% of the time. Researchers counted 164 TCR beta chains as cytomegalovirus-associated.

The CDR3 runs to 17 residues. The V segment lost 1 base and the J segment 8 bases; nucleotides outside the gene matches: 12. Germline CDR1 SGHVS, CDR2 FNYEAQ. This clone is a singleton in its sample. Antigen unknown. The chain is built from TRBV7-6 and TRBJ2-1; TRBD1 matches 9 bases. Sequencing input: PBMCs. The sequence came from a girl aged 2-10 years in good health and CMV-seronegative. CDR3 coding DNA: TGTGCCAGCAGCTTAGTAGGACAGGGGCCGAGGGTGGATGAGCAGTTCTTC. Its translation: CASSLVGQGPRVDEQFF.